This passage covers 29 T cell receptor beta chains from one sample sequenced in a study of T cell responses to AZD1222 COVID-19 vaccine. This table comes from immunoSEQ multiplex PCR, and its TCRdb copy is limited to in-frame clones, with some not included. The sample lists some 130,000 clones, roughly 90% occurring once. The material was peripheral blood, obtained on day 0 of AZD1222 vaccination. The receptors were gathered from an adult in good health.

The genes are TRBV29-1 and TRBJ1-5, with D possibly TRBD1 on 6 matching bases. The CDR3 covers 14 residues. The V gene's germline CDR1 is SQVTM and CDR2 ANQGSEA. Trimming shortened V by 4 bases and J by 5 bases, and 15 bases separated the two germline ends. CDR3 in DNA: TGCAGCGTTGTCCCCGGGGCAGGGGATCAGCCCCAGCATTTT. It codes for CSVVPGAGDQPQHF.

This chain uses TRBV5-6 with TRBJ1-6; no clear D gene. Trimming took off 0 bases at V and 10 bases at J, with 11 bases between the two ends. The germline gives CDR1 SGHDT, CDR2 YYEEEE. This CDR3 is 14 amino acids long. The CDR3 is CASSLAMNRSPLHF. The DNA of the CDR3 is TGTGCCAGCAGCTTGGCCATGAACCGATCACCCCTCCACTTT.

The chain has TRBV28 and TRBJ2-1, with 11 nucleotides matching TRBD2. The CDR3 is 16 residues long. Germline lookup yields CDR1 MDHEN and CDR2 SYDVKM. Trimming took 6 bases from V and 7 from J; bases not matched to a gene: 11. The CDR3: CASSLRTSGPGNEQFF. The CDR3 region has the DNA TGTGCCAGCAGCCTCCGGACTAGCGGGCCGGGGAATGAGCAGTTCTTC.

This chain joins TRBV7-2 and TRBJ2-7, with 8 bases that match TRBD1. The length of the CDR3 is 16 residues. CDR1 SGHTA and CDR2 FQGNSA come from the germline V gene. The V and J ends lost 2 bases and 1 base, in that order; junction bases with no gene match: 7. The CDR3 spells CASSLISRQGSYEQYF. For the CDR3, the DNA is TGTGCCAGCAGCTTAATTTCCCGACAGGGGTCCTACGAGCAGTACTTC.

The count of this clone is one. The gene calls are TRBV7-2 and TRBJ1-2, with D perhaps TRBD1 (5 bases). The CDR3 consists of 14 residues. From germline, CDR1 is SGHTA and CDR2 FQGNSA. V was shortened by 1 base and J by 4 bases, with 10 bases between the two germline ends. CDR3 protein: CASSLGQLSYGYTF. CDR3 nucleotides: TGTGCCAGCAGCTTAGGACAGCTTTCCTATGGCTACACCTTC.

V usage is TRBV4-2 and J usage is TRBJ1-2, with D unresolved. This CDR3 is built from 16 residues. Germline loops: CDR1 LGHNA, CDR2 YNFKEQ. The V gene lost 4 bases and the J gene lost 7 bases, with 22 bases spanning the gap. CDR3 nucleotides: TGTGCCAGCAGCCCCTACTACAGAGACGATAGGAGTGGCTACACCTTC. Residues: CASSPYYRDDRSGYTF.

This chain's CDR3 is CASSSRDRVSGNTIYF. CDR3 nucleotides: TGTGCCAGCAGTTCCCGGGACAGGGTTTCTGGAAACACCATATATTTT. The chain is built from TRBV6-5 and TRBJ1-3, with 9 bases identical to TRBD1. This CDR3 is built from 16 residues. The J segment lost 1 base and the V segment lost 4 bases, leaving 5 bases of the junction unmatched. Germline V gives CDR1 MNHEY, CDR2 SVGAGI.

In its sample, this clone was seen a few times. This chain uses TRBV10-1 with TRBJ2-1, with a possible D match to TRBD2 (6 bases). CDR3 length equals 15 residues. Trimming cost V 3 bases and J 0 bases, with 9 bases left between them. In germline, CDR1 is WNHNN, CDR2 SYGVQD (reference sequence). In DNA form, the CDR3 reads TGCGCCAGCAGTGACACTAGCCGCTCCTACAATGAGCAGTTCTTC. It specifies CASSDTSRSYNEQFF.

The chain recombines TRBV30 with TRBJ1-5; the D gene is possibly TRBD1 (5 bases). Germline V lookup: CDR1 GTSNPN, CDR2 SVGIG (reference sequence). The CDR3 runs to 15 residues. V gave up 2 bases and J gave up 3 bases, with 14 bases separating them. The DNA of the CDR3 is TGTGCCTGGAGTAAGGAGGGACTGTTCAATCAGCCCCAGCATTTT. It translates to CAWSKEGLFNQPQHF.

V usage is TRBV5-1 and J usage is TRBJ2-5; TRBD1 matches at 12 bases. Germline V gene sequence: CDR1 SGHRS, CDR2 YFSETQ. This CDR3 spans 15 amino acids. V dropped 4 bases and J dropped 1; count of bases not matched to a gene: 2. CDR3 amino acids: CASSGGQGAQETQYF. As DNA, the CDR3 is TGCGCCAGCAGCGGGGGACAGGGGGCCCAAGAGACCCAGTACTTC.

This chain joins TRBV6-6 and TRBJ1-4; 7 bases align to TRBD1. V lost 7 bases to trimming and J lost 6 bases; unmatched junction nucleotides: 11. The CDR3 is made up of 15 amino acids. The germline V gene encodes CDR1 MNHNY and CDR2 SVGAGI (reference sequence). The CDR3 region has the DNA TGTGCCAGCAAATCCCGACAGGGCTGGGATGAAAAACTGTTTTTT. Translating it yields CASKSRQGWDEKLFF.

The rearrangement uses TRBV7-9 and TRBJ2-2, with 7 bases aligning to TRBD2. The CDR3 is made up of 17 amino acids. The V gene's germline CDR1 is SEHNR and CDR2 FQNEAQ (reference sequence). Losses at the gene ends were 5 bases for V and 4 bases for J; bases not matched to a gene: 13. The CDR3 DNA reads TGTGCCAGCAGCCTGGGGGGGACCGCGCGGGGCACCGGGGAGCTGTTTTTT. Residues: CASSLGGTARGTGELFF.

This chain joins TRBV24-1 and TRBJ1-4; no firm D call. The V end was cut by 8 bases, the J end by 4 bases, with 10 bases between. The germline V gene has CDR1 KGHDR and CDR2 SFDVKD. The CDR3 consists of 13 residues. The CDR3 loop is CATIKGSNEKLFF. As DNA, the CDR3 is TGTGCCACCATCAAAGGGAGTAATGAAAAACTGTTTTTT.

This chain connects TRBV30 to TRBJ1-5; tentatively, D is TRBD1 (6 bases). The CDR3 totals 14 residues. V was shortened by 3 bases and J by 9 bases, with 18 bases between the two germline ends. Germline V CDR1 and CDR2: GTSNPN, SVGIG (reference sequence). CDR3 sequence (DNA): TGTGCCTGGAGGGGTGAGGGGGGACAATCGCCCCAGCATTTT. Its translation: CAWRGEGGQSPQHF.

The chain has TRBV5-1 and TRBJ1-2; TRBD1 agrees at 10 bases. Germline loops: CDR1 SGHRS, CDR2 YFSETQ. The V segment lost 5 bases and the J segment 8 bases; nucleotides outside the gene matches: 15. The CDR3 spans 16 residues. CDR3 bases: TGCGCCAGCAGTTCCGATCCGGGACAGGGGTCTTTCGGCTACACCTTC. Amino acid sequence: CASSSDPGQGSFGYTF.

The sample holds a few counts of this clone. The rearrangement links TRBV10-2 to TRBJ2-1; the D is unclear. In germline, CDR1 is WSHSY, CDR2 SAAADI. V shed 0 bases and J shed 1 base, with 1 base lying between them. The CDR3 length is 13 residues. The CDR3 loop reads CASSESSYNEQFF. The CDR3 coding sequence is TGCGCCAGCAGTGAGTCGTCCTACAATGAGCAGTTCTTC.

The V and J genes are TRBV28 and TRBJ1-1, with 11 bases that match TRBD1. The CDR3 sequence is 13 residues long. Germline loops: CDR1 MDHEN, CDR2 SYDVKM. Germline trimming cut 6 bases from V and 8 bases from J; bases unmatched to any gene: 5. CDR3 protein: CASSPGQGVEAFF. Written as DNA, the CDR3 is TGTGCCAGCAGCCCGGGACAGGGGGTCGAAGCTTTCTTT. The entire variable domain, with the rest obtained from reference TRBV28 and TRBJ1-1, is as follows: DVKVTQSSRYLVKRTGEKVFLECVQDMDHENMFWYRQDPGLGLRLIYFSYDVKMKEKGDIPEGYSVSREKKERFSLILESASTNQTSMYLCASSPGQGVEAFFGQGTRLTVV.

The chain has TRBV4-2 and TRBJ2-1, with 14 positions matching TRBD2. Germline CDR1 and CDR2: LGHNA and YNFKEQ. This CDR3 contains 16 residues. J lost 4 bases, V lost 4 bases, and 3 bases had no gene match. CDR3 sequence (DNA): TGTGCCAGCAGCCCCGGGACTAGCGGGGGTTACAATGAGCAGTTCTTC. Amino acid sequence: CASSPGTSGGYNEQFF.

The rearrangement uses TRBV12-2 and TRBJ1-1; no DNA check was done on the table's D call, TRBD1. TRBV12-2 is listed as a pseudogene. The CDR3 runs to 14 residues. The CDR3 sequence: CASRLFRGSTEAFF. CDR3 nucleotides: TGTGCAAGTCGCTTATTCAGGGGGAGTACTGAAGCTTTCTTT.

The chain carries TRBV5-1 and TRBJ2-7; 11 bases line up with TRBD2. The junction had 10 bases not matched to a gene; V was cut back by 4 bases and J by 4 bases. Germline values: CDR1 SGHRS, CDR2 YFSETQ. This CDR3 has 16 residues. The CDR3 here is CASSRRGTSGAYEQYF. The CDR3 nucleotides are TGCGCCAGCAGCCGGAGGGGGACTAGCGGCGCATACGAGCAGTACTTC.

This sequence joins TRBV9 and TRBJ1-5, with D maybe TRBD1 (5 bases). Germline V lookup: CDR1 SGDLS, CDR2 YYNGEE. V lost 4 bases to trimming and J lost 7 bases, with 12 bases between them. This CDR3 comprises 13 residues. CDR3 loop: CASSQGFGQPQHF. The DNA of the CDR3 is TGTGCCAGCAGCCAGGGTTTCGGCCAGCCCCAGCATTTT.

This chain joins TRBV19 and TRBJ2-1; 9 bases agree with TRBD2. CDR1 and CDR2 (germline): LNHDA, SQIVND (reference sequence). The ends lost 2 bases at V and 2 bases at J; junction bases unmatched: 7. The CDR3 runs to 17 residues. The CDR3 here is CASSIQATSGPYNEQFF. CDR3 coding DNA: TGTGCCAGTAGTATACAAGCGACTAGCGGACCCTACAATGAGCAGTTCTTC.

As DNA, the CDR3 is TGTGCCAGCACCCTACCGGGCAGATCGTCTAACTATGGCTACACCTTC. Translation: CASTLPGRSSNYGYTF. The chain has TRBV16 and TRBJ1-2; D is ambiguous. This CDR3 has 16 residues. V was clipped by 7 bases and J by 0 bases, with 18 bases between them. Germline V lookup: CDR1 KGHSY, CDR2 FQNENV.

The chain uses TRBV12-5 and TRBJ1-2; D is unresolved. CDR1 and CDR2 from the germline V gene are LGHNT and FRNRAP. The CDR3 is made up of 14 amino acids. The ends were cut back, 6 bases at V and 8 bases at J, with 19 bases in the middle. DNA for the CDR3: TGTGCTAGTGGCATCGGGCCGGGGATTAAGGGCTACACCTTC. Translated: CASGIGPGIKGYTF.

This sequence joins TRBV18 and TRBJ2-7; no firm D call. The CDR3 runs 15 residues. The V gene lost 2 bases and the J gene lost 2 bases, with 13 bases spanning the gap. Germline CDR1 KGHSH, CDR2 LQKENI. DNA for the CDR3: TGTGCCAGCTCACCAAGGTCTAGTCCTCCCTACGAGCAGTACTTC. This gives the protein CASSPRSSPPYEQYF.

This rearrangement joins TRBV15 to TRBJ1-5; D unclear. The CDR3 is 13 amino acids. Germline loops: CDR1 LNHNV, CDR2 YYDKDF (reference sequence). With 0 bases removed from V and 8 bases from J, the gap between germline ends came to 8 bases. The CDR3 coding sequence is TGTGCCACCAGCAGAGAATTTCAGGAGCCCCAGCATTTT. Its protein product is CATSREFQEPQHF.

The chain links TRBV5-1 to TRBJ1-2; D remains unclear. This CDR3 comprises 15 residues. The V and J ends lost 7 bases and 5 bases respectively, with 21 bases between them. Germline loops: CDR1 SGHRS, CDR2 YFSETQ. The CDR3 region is CASRVQATLPYGYTF. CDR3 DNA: TGCGCCAGCCGCGTCCAGGCCACCCTACCTTATGGCTACACCTTC.

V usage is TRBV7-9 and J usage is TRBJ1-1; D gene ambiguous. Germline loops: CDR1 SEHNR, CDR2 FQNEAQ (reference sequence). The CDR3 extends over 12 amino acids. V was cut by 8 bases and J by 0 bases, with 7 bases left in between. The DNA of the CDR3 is TGTGCCAGCCGGCAAATGAACACTGAAGCTTTCTTT. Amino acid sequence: CASRQMNTEAFF.

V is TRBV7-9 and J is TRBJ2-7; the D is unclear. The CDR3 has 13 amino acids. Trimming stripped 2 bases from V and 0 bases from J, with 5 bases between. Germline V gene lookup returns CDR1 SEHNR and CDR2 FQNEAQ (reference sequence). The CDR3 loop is CASSLQNSYEQYF. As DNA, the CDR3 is TGTGCCAGCAGCTTACAGAACTCCTACGAGCAGTACTTC.